These 13 T cell receptor beta chains were sequenced from one sample in a study of shared clonotypes between healthy human individuals. Method: immunoSEQ multiplex PCR; TCRdb's copy keeps in-frame clones and lacks some. The table lists about 460,000 clones, 77% of them singletons. The sequenced sample was PBMCs. These receptor sequences come from a woman aged 40 to 50 in good health. Some clones in this sample may be carry-over from other donors' samples.

The CDR3 loop is CASSLLGYEQYF. CDR3 coding DNA: TGTGCCAGCAGCTTATTGGGATACGAGCAGTACTTC. This chain connects TRBV7-2 to TRBJ2-7; D uncertain. The germline V and J ends were trimmed by 2 bases and 4 bases, with 6 bases remaining between them. There are 12 residues in the CDR3. Germline loops: CDR1 SGHTA, CDR2 FQGNSA. Using reference TRBV7-2 and TRBJ2-7 for the parts outside the CDR3, the full variable domain is GAGVSQSPSNKVTEKGKDVELRCDPISGHTALYWYRQSLGQGLEFLIYFQGNSAPDKSGLPSDRFSAERTGGSVSTLTIQRTQQEDSAVYLCASSLLGYEQYFGPGTRLTVT.

V and J are TRBV7-2 and TRBJ1-5; D is uncertain. V shed 6 bases and J shed 0 bases, with 6 bases lying between them. Germline assignment: CDR1 SGHTA and CDR2 FQGNSA. The CDR3 runs 13 residues. DNA of the CDR3: TGTGCCAGCAGTGAAGCTAGCAATCAGCCCCAGCATTTT. This translates into CASSEASNQPQHF.

V and J are TRBV6-1 and TRBJ1-2; D is unclear. The germline CDR1 and CDR2 sequences are MNHNS and SASEGT. V shed 1 base and J shed 4 bases, with 10 bases lying between them. The CDR3 covers 14 residues. The CDR3 is CASSEVQTVYGYTF. The CDR3 bases are TGTGCCAGCAGTGAAGTTCAAACAGTCTATGGCTACACCTTC.

The CDR3 nucleotides are TGTGCCAGCAGCCCCTCCCCGGCCAACGTCCTGACTTTC. It codes for CASSPSPANVLTF. The rearrangement joins TRBV7-3 to TRBJ2-6; no clear D. Trimming removed 5 bases from V and 6 bases from J, with 8 bases in between. CDR3 length: 13 residues. From germline, CDR1 is SGHTA and CDR2 FQGTGA.

The chain recombines TRBV5-1 with TRBJ2-7; 7 bases align to TRBD2. In germline, CDR1 is SGHRS, CDR2 YFSETQ. J was trimmed by 4 bases and V by 0 bases; bases with no gene match: 4. The CDR3 contains 14 residues. This chain's CDR3 is CASSLEGGRYEQYF. The CDR3 bases are TGCGCCAGCAGCTTGGAGGGAGGGAGATACGAGCAGTACTTC.

This clone has more than one count but fewer than ten. The rearrangement links TRBV19 to TRBJ1-4, with D possibly matching TRBD1 (5 bases). Trimming removed 5 bases at V and 1 base at J, with 14 bases between. The CDR3 has 16 residues. Germline V CDR1 and CDR2: LNHDA, SQIVND (reference sequence). The CDR3 spells CASSPQSGLTNEKLFF. CDR3 sequence (DNA): TGTGCCAGTAGTCCCCAGTCGGGGCTAACTAATGAAAAACTGTTTTTT.

Points on this clone: Given a much more abundant clone one base away, this may be a read error. This chain connects TRBV10-3 to TRBJ2-1; TRBD1 or TRBD2 may be the D gene (6 bases each). CDR3 length: 16 amino acids. Trimming took 0 bases from V and 6 from J, leaving 15 bases between them. Germline lookup yields CDR1 ENHRY and CDR2 SYGVKD. The CDR3 region is CAISESKGGKVNEQFF. The CDR3 bases are TGTGCCATCAGTGAGTCTAAGGGGGGTAAGGTCAATGAGCAGTTCTTC.

The rearrangement joins TRBV29-1 to TRBJ1-5, with a weak D call TRBD1 (5 bases). The CDR3 covers 14 residues. CDR1 is SQVTM, CDR2 ANQGSEA, per germline. Trimming removed 6 bases at V and 11 bases at J, with 23 bases between. CDR3 in amino acids: CSVQESGGDVAQHF. The CDR3 DNA sequence: TGCAGCGTCCAGGAGTCGGGGGGTGATGTAGCCCAGCATTTT. The full variable domain, with the rest looked up from reference TRBV29-1 and TRBJ1-5, is SAVISQKPSRDICQRGTSLTIQCQVDSQVTMMFWYRQQPGQSLTLIATANQGSEATYESGFVIDKFPISRPNLTFSTLTVSNMSPEDSSIYLCSVQESGGDVAQHFGDGTRLSIL.

As regards this clone: A read error may explain this, as a much larger clone is one base away. Other DNA sequences within the sample encode an identical CDR3. This chain joins TRBV29-1 and TRBJ2-5, with 7 bases matching TRBD1. Germline V gives CDR1 SQVTM, CDR2 ANQGSEA. V gave up 4 bases and J gave up 5 bases; unmatched junction bases: 1. CDR3 length equals 11 residues. CDR3 in DNA: TGCAGCGTTGGAGGGGGCGAGACCCAGTACTTC. Protein product: CSVGGGETQYF.

The chain combines TRBV19 with TRBJ1-4; possibly TRBD1 for D (5 bases). With 3 bases removed from V and 4 bases from J, the gap between germline ends came to 9 bases. CDR3 size: 14 residues. CDR1 and CDR2 (germline): LNHDA, SQIVND (reference sequence). CDR3 sequence (DNA): TGTGCCAGTAGTATGGGACGGATTAATGAAAAACTGTTTTTT. Translation gives CASSMGRINEKLFF.

In regard to this clone: Given a far larger clone just one base away, this is likely a sequencing read error. This chain links TRBV11-2 with TRBJ1-4; no firm D call. This CDR3 comprises 11 residues. V lost 2 bases to trimming and J lost 5 bases, with 0 bases between them. Germline CDR1 SGHAT, CDR2 FQNNGV. Here the CDR3 reads CASSLNEKLFF. CDR3 coding DNA: TGTGCCAGCAGCTTAAATGAAAAACTGTTTTTT.

The chain joins TRBV30 to TRBJ2-4; D is unresolved. Trimming took off 5 bases at V and 3 bases at J, with 11 bases between the two ends. The length of the CDR3 is 13 residues. The germline V gene encodes CDR1 GTSNPN and CDR2 SVGIG (reference sequence). CDR3 in DNA: TGTGCCTGGGAGGCAGACCTCAAAAACATTCAGTACTTC. It yields the protein CAWEADLKNIQYF.

This clone was counted once. This chain links TRBV2 with TRBJ1-4; 8 positions match TRBD1. The CDR3 covers 14 residues. V lost 7 bases to trimming and J lost 8 bases; unmatched junction nucleotides: 9. Germline V gives CDR1 SNHLY, CDR2 FYNNEI. The CDR3 region has the DNA TGTGCCAGCATTATTGACAGGGGCGGCGAAAAACTGTTTTTT. It is translated as CASIIDRGGEKLFF.